This is a list of T cell receptor beta chains from one sample in a study of cytomegalovirus exposure and HLA in healthy donors. Clones were read by immunoSEQ multiplex PCR, and TCRdb kept only the in-frame ones, dropping some. The sample comprises about 160,000 clones, 86% of which are singletons, and approximately 2.2% rests with the top ten. The material sequenced was PBMCs. These receptor sequences come from a woman aged 18-29 years in good health and CMV-seronegative. Each CDR3 is given with its conserved first and last residue. D genes are given only for firm matches. Rows give clone size only sometimes, using once, few, many, or a class for an expanded clone.

J | V | size | D | length | CDR3 | DNA
TRBJ2-2 | TRBV7-2 | - | - | 16 | CASSFGSPAFPGELFF | TGTGCCAGCAGCTTCGGGAGCCCCGCCTTCCCCGGGGAGCTGTTTTTT
TRBJ1-2 | TRBV7-9 | - | - | 13 | CASSLWQGYGYTF | TGTGCCAGCAGCTTATGGCAGGGGTATGGCTACACCTTC
TRBJ2-4 | TRBV9 | - | TRBD2 | 18 | CASSGLAGGGGAKNIQYF | TGTGCCAGCAGCGGCCTAGCGGGAGGCGGGGGAGCCAAAAACATTCAGTACTTC
TRBJ1-1 | TRBV6-6 | - | - | 14 | CASSTLTGGTEAFF | TGTGCCAGCAGTACTTTGACAGGAGGTACTGAAGCTTTCTTT
TRBJ2-2 | TRBV5-1 | - | - | 15 | CATRGGSANTGELFF | TGCGCCACCAGGGGCGGGAGCGCGAACACCGGGGAGCTGTTTTTT
TRBJ2-7 | TRBV5-6 | - | TRBD2 | 14 | CASSLGGRINEQYF | TGTGCCAGCAGCTTGGGCGGGAGAATCAACGAGCAGTACTTC
TRBJ2-7 | TRBV11-2 | - | - | 13 | CASSLGRPYEQYF | TGTGCCAGCAGCTTAGGGCGGCCCTACGAGCAGTACTTC
TRBJ1-2 | TRBV2 | few | - | 14 | CASSEGRRNYGYTF | TGTGCCAGCAGTGAAGGTCGGAGGAACTATGGCTACACCTTC
TRBJ1-1 | TRBV6-1 | - | TRBD1 | 16 | CASSAGTGWANTEAFF | TGTGCCAGCAGTGCCGGGACAGGGTGGGCGAACACTGAAGCTTTCTTT
TRBJ1-6 | TRBV6-1 | - | TRBD1 | 15 | CASSEARGGNSPLHF | TGTGCCAGCAGTGAAGCGCGAGGGGGCAATTCACCCCTCCACTTT
TRBJ1-2 | TRBV10-3 | - | TRBD1 | 13 | CAILGQGAHGYTF | TGTGCCATCTTGGGACAGGGGGCTCATGGCTACACCTTC
TRBJ2-7 | TRBV5-1 | - | TRBD1 | 14 | CASSFIGGLDEQYF | TGCGCCAGCAGCTTTATAGGGGGCCTGGACGAGCAGTACTTC
TRBJ1-1 | TRBV5-6 | few | TRBD1 | 14 | CASSYDRANTEAFF | TGTGCCAGCAGCTACGACAGGGCGAACACTGAAGCTTTCTTT
TRBJ2-7 | TRBV13 | - | TRBD1 | 16 | CASSAKTGGGSYEQYF | TGTGCCAGCAGCGCTAAGACAGGGGGTGGGTCCTACGAGCAGTACTTC
TRBJ2-7 | TRBV23-1 | - | - | 17 | CASSPPWHTANSYEQYF | TGCGCCAGCAGCCCCCCCTGGCACACAGCAAACTCCTACGAGCAGTACTTC
TRBJ2-2 | TRBV5-1 | - | TRBD2 | 16 | CASSATSGLNTGELFF | TGCGCCAGCAGCGCGACTAGCGGCCTGAACACCGGGGAGCTGTTTTTT
TRBJ2-7 | TRBV4-1 | - | - | 17 | CASSQAFRFQSGYEQYF | TGCGCCAGCAGCCAAGCATTCCGTTTTCAATCAGGCTACGAGCAGTACTTC
TRBJ2-5 | TRBV4-3 | - | TRBD1 | 15 | CASSPDRGRGETQYF | TGCGCCAGCAGCCCGGACAGGGGGCGAGGGGAGACCCAGTACTTC
TRBJ2-5 | TRBV5-1 | - | - | 11 | CASSSEGAQYF | TGCGCCAGCAGCTCGGAAGGGGCCCAGTACTTC
TRBJ1-2 | TRBV5-1 | few | TRBD1 | 14 | CASRWTGGFYGYTF | TGCGCCAGCAGATGGACAGGGGGCTTCTATGGCTACACCTTC
TRBJ2-2 | TRBV30 | - | TRBD1 | 13 | CAWSATGGWELFF | TGTGCCTGGAGTGCAACAGGGGGTTGGGAGCTGTTTTTT
TRBJ1-5 | TRBV11-3 | - | - | 16 | CASSLRVEGFNQPGHF | TGTGCCAGCAGCTTAAGAGTGGAGGGCTTTAATCAGCCCGGGCATTTT
TRBJ2-7 | TRBV18 | - | - | 15 | CASSQGSGQYYEQYF | TGTGCCAGCTCCCAGGGATCGGGACAATACTACGAGCAGTACTTC
TRBJ1-2 | TRBV14 | - | - | 13 | CASSQYYGYGYTF | TGTGCCAGCAGCCAATACTATGGCTATGGCTACACCTTC
TRBJ2-7 | TRBV9 | - | - | 13 | CASSTGTLDEQYF | TGTGCCAGCAGCACCGGGACTTTAGACGAGCAGTACTTC
TRBJ1-5 | TRBV7-2 | - | - | 15 | CASSLAGGANQPQHF | TGTGCCAGCAGCTTAGCTGGGGGGGCGAATCAGCCCCAGCATTTT
TRBJ1-2 | TRBV6-5 | - | - | 15 | CASSYSPDRVYGYTF | TGTGCCAGCAGTTACTCGCCGGACAGAGTGTACGGCTACACCTTC
TRBJ1-6 | TRBV7-3 | - | TRBD1 | 14 | CASSRQGLSSPLHF | TGTGCCAGCAGTAGACAGGGGTTGTCTTCACCCCTCCACTTT
TRBJ1-3 | TRBV6-5 | - | TRBD1 | 15 | CASTDRGVFGNTIYF | TGTGCCAGTACGGACAGGGGGGTCTTTGGAAACACCATATATTTT
TRBJ1-1 | TRBV7-2 | - | - | 14 | CASSLVGPPGEAFF | TGTGCCAGCAGCTTAGTTGGGCCCCCGGGAGAAGCTTTCTTT
TRBJ1-2 | TRBV7-2 | - | - | 13 | CASSPAREWGYTF | TGTGCCAGCAGCCCCGCACGGGAGTGGGGCTACACCTTC